This T cell receptor beta chain was sequenced in a study of T cell responses to AZD1222 COVID-19 vaccine. TCRdb's table, derived via immunoSEQ multiplex PCR, lists solely in-frame clones and lacks some. The table records about 66,000 clones, 75% to 95% of them present only once. Trimming shortened V by 0 bases and J by 5 bases, and 10 bases separated the two germline ends. Germline CDR1 and CDR2: SGHAT and FQNNGV. CDR3 size: 14 residues. Comments on this clone: The antigen is unknown.

Study-level findings and limits: Spike-wide coverage was observed for vaccine-associated CD4 TCRs, with dominant responses at 160-218 and 743-854.

The TCR originated in an adult who received the MenACWY meningococcal vaccine as a control. Sequencing was performed on peripheral blood, taken 28 days after the second dose of the MenACWY control vaccine. The genes are TRBV11-2 and TRBJ2-5, with D unresolved. The CDR3 protein is CASSLDRARETQYF. In DNA form, the CDR3 reads TGTGCCAGCAGCTTAGACCGGGCGCGGGAGACCCAGTACTTC.